This T cell receptor beta chain was recorded in a study of blood T cell repertoires in COVID-19. The V and J ends lost 8 bases and 3 bases, in that order; junction bases with no gene match: 8. The CDR3 loop spans 15 amino acids. Germline-derived CDR1 and CDR2 are KGHSH and LQKENI. The assay was immunoSEQ multiplex PCR, and TCRdb's table has in-frame clones only and misses some. The data show under 70,000 clones, around four fifths seen once. The receptor comes from an elderly woman with acute or convalescent COVID-19. The sample consisted of peripheral blood. The chain carries TRBV18 and TRBJ1-5; the match to TRBD1 covers 9 bases. CDR3 protein: CASRRTGEINQPQHF. CDR3 nucleotides: TGTGCCAGCCGACGGACAGGGGAGATCAATCAGCCCCAGCATTTT.